The entry below gives a single T cell receptor beta chain sequence along with its context. The antigen is unknown. Using immunoSEQ multiplex PCR, the repertoire was profiled, and TCRdb retains in-frame clones only, with some absent. The profile shows approximately 120,000 clones, roughly nine tenths of them singletons. These data belong to a study of T cell responses to AZD1222 COVID-19 vaccine. Findings of the study overall: The breadth and depth of Spike-specific TCRs increased once two AZD1222 doses had been given. Baseline seropositivity occurred in only a handful of AZD1222 recipients.

The clonotype was recovered from an adult in good health. This specimen was peripheral blood, taken on day 0 of AZD1222 vaccination.

DNA of the CDR3: TGTGCCACCAGTGATCCAGGGGGAGTGGCCGGGGAGCTGTTTTTT. Translating gives CATSDPGGVAGELFF. J is TRBJ2-2 and V is TRBV24-1; 7 nucleotides line up with TRBD1. CDR1 is KGHDR and CDR2 is SFDVKD in the germline V gene. The J segment lost 6 bases and the V segment lost 3 bases, leaving 6 bases of the junction unmatched. The CDR3 length is 15 residues.